A selection of T cell receptor beta chains follows, all from one sample in a study of T cell repertoires in cytomegalovirus infection. Their antigen targets remain unknown. TCRdb re-called the reads with MiXCR, one entry per CDR3 protein. Here the sample spans under 40,000 distinct CDR3 sequences, about 52% being singletons. The starting material was CD8+ T cells from cultured PBMCs, obtained from culture after CMV antigen stimulation. These receptor sequences come from a human donor in good health (CMV status not recorded). Some clones in this sample may be carry-over from other donors' samples. The CDR3 runs from the conserved cysteine through the conserved F or W. Fields, in order: D gene, clone size, J gene, V gene, CDR3 protein, CDR3 DNA. A D gene is named only where the DNA matches it firmly. Expanded clones get a size class; other rows say once, few or many, or leave the size out.

TRBD1	NA	TRBJ2-7	TRBV7-6	CASSPRTGNYEQYF	TGTGCCAGCAGCCCCAGGACAGGGAACTACGAGCAGTACTTC
NA	NA	TRBJ2-3	TRBV7-2	CASSLVVYSTDTQYF	TGTGCCAGCAGCTTAGTGGTCTACTCCACAGATACGCAGTATTTT
NA	NA	TRBJ1-1	TRBV24-1	CATGNSNTEAFF	TGTGCCACCGGGAATTCGAACACTGAAGCTTTCTTT
NA	NA	TRBJ2-5	TRBV27	CASSFTTLTRETQYF	TGTGCCAGCAGTTTTACGACCCTTACCCGAGAGACCCAGTACTTC
TRBD2	NA	TRBJ2-1	TRBV10-3	CAISEKRREGGNEQFF	TGTGCCATCAGTGAGAAGAGGCGGGAGGGGGGCAATGAGCAGTTCTTC
NA	NA	TRBJ2-1	TRBV7-6	CASSLASGPGNGQFF	TGTGCCAGCAGCTTAGCGTCAGGGCCTGGGAACGGGCAGTTCTTC
TRBD2	NA	TRBJ2-1	TRBV7-3	CASSFTGGRDEQFF	TGTGCCAGCAGCTTTACGGGGGGGAGAGATGAGCAGTTCTTC
TRBD2	NA	TRBJ2-5	TRBV7-4	CASSPVVAGGSLQETQYF	TGTGCCAGCAGCCCCGTCGTAGCGGGGGGCTCCCTCCAAGAGACCCAGTACTTC
NA	few	TRBJ2-1	TRBV29-1	CSVEMEGQDVYNEQFF	TGCAGCGTTGAGATGGAGGGCCAGGACGTCTACAATGAGCAGTTCTTC
TRBD1	NA	TRBJ2-7	TRBV5-1	CASSHDRGLGEQYF	TGCGCCAGCAGCCATGACAGGGGGCTAGGAGAGCAGTACTTC
TRBD2	NA	TRBJ2-7	TRBV7-6	CASSPLAGVTYEQYF	TGTGCCAGCAGCCCACTAGCGGGAGTGACCTACGAGCAGTACTTC
NA	NA	TRBJ1-1	TRBV12-3/TRBV12-4	CASSLGSGAFF	TGTGCCAGCAGCCTAGGGTCGGGGGCTTTCTTT
TRBD1	NA	TRBJ1-5	TRBV7-9	CASSFRDSDQPQHF	TGTGCCAGCAGCTTCCGGGACAGTGATCAGCCCCAGCATTTT
NA	NA	TRBJ2-7	TRBV2	CASSGTAREEQYF	TGTGCCAGCAGCGGGACAGCCCGGGAGGAGCAGTACTTC
NA	few	TRBJ2-1	TRBV19	CASLSSATYSSYNEQFF	TGTGCCAGTCTGAGTTCGGCTACCTACAGCTCCTACAATGAGCAGTTCTTC
NA	NA	TRBJ2-7	TRBV7-4	CASSFPGHDSYEQYF	TGTGCCAGCAGCTTCCCGGGACACGACTCCTACGAGCAGTACTTC
NA	NA	TRBJ1-2	TRBV29-1	CSVVRGGYTF	TGCAGCGTGGTAAGGGGTGGCTACACCTTC
TRBD2	NA	TRBJ2-7	TRBV20-1	CSAPAGTSRLEQYF	TGCAGTGCCCCCGCCGGGACTAGCCGTCTAGAGCAGTACTTC
NA	NA	TRBJ1-2	TRBV7-2	CASSLGNYGYTF	TGTGCCAGCAGCTTAGGAAACTATGGCTACACCTTC
TRBD1	NA	TRBJ2-7	TRBV7-9	CASSSPRDRSSYEQYF	TGTGCCAGCAGCTCCCCTAGGGACAGATCCTCCTACGAGCAGTACTTC
TRBD2	NA	TRBJ2-1	TRBV28	CASSLAGETFYNEQFF	TGTGCCAGCAGTTTGGCGGGAGAGACGTTCTACAATGAGCAGTTCTTC
TRBD1	NA	TRBJ1-2	TRBV11-2	CASSRWDRDYGYTF	TGTGCCAGCAGCCGATGGGACAGGGACTATGGCTACACCTTC
NA	NA	TRBJ2-1	TRBV23-1	CASSPMGGSSNEQFF	TGCGCCAGCAGTCCAATGGGGGGATCTAGCAATGAGCAGTTCTTC
NA	NA	TRBJ2-2	TRBV11-3	CASSLGYRVNTGELFF	TGTGCCAGCAGCTTGGGGTACAGGGTGAACACCGGGGAGCTGTTTTTT
TRBD2	NA	TRBJ2-5	TRBV7-8	CAGAGLAGVETQYF	TGTGCCGGGGCGGGACTAGCGGGGGTAGAGACCCAGTACTTC
NA	NA	TRBJ2-7	TRBV7-6	CASSSSLSYEQYF	TGTGCCAGCAGCTCCAGCCTCTCCTACGAGCAGTACTTC
NA	NA	TRBJ1-2	TRBV6-1	CASSPTDLYGYTF	TGTGCCAGCAGTCCGACGGACCTCTATGGCTACACCTTC
TRBD2	NA	TRBJ2-2	TRBV6-2/TRBV6-3	CASSYNGISGTSSTGELFF	TGTGCCAGCAGTTACAATGGGATTAGCGGGACCTCGAGCACCGGGGAGCTGTTTTTT
TRBD1	few	TRBJ2-7	TRBV13	CASSSGTGSEQYF	TGTGCCAGCAGCTCCGGGACAGGTTCCGAGCAGTACTTC
TRBD1	NA	TRBJ1-1	TRBV10-3	CAITNPTGKEAFF	TGTGCCATCACCAACCCGACAGGGAAGGAAGCTTTCTTT
TRBD1	NA	TRBJ2-7	TRBV11-3	CASSWTGVGEQYF	TGTGCCAGCAGCTGGACAGGGGTTGGTGAGCAGTACTTC
TRBD1	few	TRBJ1-2	TRBV10-2	CASGKGQNYGYTF	TGCGCCAGCGGAAAGGGACAGAACTATGGCTACACCTTC
TRBD1	NA	TRBJ2-2	TRBV7-2	CASSLRQGNTGELFF	TGTGCCAGCAGCTTAAGACAGGGGAACACCGGGGAGCTGTTTTTT
TRBD1	NA	TRBJ1-5	TRBV12-3/TRBV12-4	CASSLGQGQYQPQHF	TGTGCCAGCAGCCTCGGACAGGGGCAATATCAGCCCCAGCATTTT
NA	NA	TRBJ2-4	TRBV27	CASSQQGNIQYF	TGTGCCAGCTCACAACAGGGAAACATTCAGTACTTC
NA	few	TRBJ1-5	TRBV5-5	CASSLRADYSNQPQHF	TGTGCCAGCAGCTTGAGGGCAGATTATAGCAATCAGCCCCAGCATTTT
TRBD1	NA	TRBJ1-5	TRBV12-3/TRBV12-4	CASSPRDRGNQPQHF	TGTGCCAGCAGCCCCCGGGACAGGGGGAATCAGCCCCAGCATTTT
NA	NA	TRBJ2-7	TRBV18	CASSPPGGREQYF	TGTGCCAGCTCACCACCGGGGGGGCGCGAGCAGTACTTC
TRBD2	NA	TRBJ2-7	TRBV4-1	CASSQLLAGSYEQYF	TGCGCCAGCAGCCAACTACTAGCGGGTTCTTACGAGCAGTACTTC
NA	NA	TRBJ1-4	TRBV7-6	CASSKLAVNEKLFF	TGTGCCAGCAGCAAGTTGGCGGTTAATGAAAAACTGTTTTTT
NA	NA	TRBJ2-7	TRBV7-6	CASSLEGRVNYEQYF	TGTGCCAGCAGCTTAGAAGGGCGCGTAAACTACGAGCAGTACTTC
NA	NA	TRBJ1-5	TRBV2	CASSGAWDNQPQHF	TGTGCCAGCAGTGGGGCTTGGGACAATCAGCCCCAGCATTTT
NA	few	TRBJ2-7	TRBV27	CASSLMGGVTYEQYF	TGTGCCAGCAGTTTAATGGGGGGAGTTACCTACGAGCAGTACTTC
TRBD2	NA	TRBJ2-7	TRBV28	CASSRSGLAGAYEQYF	TGTGCCAGCAGTAGGTCGGGACTAGCGGGGGCCTACGAGCAGTACTTC
NA	NA	TRBJ1-1	TRBV6-6	CASSYARTEAFF	TGTGCCAGCAGTTACGCAAGGACCGAAGCTTTCTTT
NA	NA	TRBJ2-3	TRBV30	CAWKLGDYLSTDTQYF	TGTGCCTGGAAGTTAGGGGATTATCTGAGCACAGATACGCAGTATTTT
NA	NA	TRBJ2-1	TRBV7-4	CASSLIGFSSYNEQFF	TGTGCGAGCAGCTTAATCGGTTTCAGCTCCTACAATGAGCAGTTCTTC
TRBD1	NA	TRBJ1-1	TRBV7-2	CASSFSDRGNTEAFF	TGTGCCAGCAGCTTCTCGGACAGGGGGAACACTGAAGCTTTCTTT
TRBD2	NA	TRBJ2-1	TRBV6-2/TRBV6-3	CASSASGREQFF	TGTGCCAGCAGTGCTAGCGGGAGAGAGCAGTTCTTC
NA	NA	TRBJ2-6	TRBV27	CASSLYVAGTNVLTF	TGTGCCAGCAGTTTATACGTAGCTGGGACCAACGTCCTGACTTTC
NA	NA	TRBJ2-7	TRBV2	CASSETRRYEQYF	TGTGCCAGCAGTGAAACTAGACGGTACGAGCAGTACTTC
TRBD1	NA	TRBJ1-5	TRBV4-1	CASSLRPYTGGNQPQHF	TGCGCCAGCAGCTTGCGCCCCTATACAGGGGGCAATCAGCCCCAGCATTTT
TRBD1	many	TRBJ1-2	TRBV7-6	CASSQIDRVYGYTF	TGTGCCAGCAGCCAAATAGACAGGGTCTATGGCTACACCTTC